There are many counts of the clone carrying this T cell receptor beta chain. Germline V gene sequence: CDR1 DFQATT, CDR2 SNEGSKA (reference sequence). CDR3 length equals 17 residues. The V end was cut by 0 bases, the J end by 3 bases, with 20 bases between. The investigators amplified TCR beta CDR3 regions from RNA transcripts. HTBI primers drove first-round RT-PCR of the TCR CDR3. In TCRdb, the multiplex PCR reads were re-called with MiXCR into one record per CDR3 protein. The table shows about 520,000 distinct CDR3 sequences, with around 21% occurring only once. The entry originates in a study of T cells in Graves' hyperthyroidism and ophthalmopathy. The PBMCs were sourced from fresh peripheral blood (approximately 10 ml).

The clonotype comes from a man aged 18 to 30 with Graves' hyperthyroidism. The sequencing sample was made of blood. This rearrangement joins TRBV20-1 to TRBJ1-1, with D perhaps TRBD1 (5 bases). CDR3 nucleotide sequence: TGCAGTGCTAGAGATCTCCGGGACCCGGGACGGTACACTGAAGCTTTCTTT. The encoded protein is CSARDLRDPGRYTEAFF.